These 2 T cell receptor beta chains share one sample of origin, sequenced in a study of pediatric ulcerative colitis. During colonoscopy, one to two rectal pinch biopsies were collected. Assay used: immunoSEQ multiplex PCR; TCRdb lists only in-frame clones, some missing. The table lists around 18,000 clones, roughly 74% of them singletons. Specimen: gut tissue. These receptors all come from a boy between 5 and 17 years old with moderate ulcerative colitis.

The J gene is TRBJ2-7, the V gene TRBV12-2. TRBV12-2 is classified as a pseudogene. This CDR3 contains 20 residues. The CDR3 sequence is CASRLVLGSPHWPAGYEQYF. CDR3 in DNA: TGTGCAAGTCGCTTGGTCCTCGGCTCCCCTCATTGGCCCGCCGGCTACGAGCAGTACTTC.

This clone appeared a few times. This CDR3 is CVRSLTGGAAGEQFF. DNA for the CDR3: TGTGTCAGAAGCCTGACAGGGGGCGCCGCGGGTGAGCAGTTCTTC. V usage is TRBV7-5 and J usage is TRBJ2-1; the table assigns TRBD1, which was not confirmed against the DNA. TRBV7-5 is a known pseudogene. CDR3 length: 15 residues.